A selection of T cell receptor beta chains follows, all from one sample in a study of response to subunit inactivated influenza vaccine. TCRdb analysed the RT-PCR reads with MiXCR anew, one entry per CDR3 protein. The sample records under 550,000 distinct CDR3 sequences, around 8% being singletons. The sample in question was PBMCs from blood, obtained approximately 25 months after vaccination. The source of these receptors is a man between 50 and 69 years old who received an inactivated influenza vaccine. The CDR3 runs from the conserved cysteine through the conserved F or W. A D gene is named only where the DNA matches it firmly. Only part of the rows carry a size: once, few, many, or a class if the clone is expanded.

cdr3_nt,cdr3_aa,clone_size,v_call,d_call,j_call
TGCAGCGTTGAAAAGCAATCCCAAGAGACCCAGTACTTC,CSVEKQSQETQYF,many,TRBV29-1,-,TRBJ2-5
TGTGCCAGCAGTTTGGAAGTCACTAACTATGGCTACACCTTC,CASSLEVTNYGYTF,few,TRBV28,-,TRBJ1-2
TGCGCCAGCAGCTTACAGGGTCAGGGGCAGTTCTTC,CASSLQGQGQFF,many,TRBV5-1,-,TRBJ2-1
TGTGCCAGCAGCTTGGAACAGAGCTCCTACGAGCAGTACTTC,CASSLEQSSYEQYF,few,TRBV7-2,-,TRBJ2-7
TGCAGCGTTGAAGTAGGGGGCGCTTATGGCTACACCTTC,CSVEVGGAYGYTF,-,TRBV29-1,TRBD1,TRBJ1-2
TGTGCCACCAGCAGAGCTTGGAAAGACAGAGCCTTAGCCAAAAACATTCAGTACTTC,CATSRAWKDRALAKNIQYF,few,TRBV15,-,TRBJ2-4
TGCGCCAGCAGCTTGGTTTTTTCGTACGAGCAGTACTTC,CASSLVFSYEQYF,-,TRBV5-1,-,TRBJ2-7
TGTGCCAGCAGTTACGAGGGGAGCTCTGGAAACACCATATATTTT,CASSYEGSSGNTIYF,-,TRBV6-5,-,TRBJ1-3
TGCAGTGCTAACAGCGGGACGAACACCGGGGAGCTGTTTTTT,CSANSGTNTGELFF,few,TRBV20-1,TRBD2,TRBJ2-2
TGTGCCAGCAGAGGGGACGAGACCCAGTACTTC,CASRGDETQYF,-,TRBV12-3/TRBV12-4,-,TRBJ2-5
TGCGCCAGCAGCTTCTCAGGGGTCTGGAACCAAGAGACCCAGTACTTC,CASSFSGVWNQETQYF,many,TRBV5-1,-,TRBJ2-5
TGTGCCAGCAGCCCCAATAAGTATAATTCACCCCTCCACTTT,CASSPNKYNSPLHF,many,TRBV12-3/TRBV12-4,-,TRBJ1-6
TGCAGTGCTAGACGACAGGGTCGTGATGAAAAACTGTTTTTT,CSARRQGRDEKLFF,few,TRBV20-1,TRBD1,TRBJ1-4
TGTGCCAGCAGTCGTCCGGGACTAGACAATGAGCAGTTCTTC,CASSRPGLDNEQFF,-,TRBV6-2/TRBV6-3,TRBD2,TRBJ2-1
TGTGCCAGCAAGGCGGGACCGACGGAATTAGAAAAACTGTTTTTT,CASKAGPTELEKLFF,-,TRBV12-3/TRBV12-4,-,TRBJ1-4
TGCGCCAGCAGCCCCGGAGACAGGTACCAAGAGACCCAGTACTTC,CASSPGDRYQETQYF,-,TRBV5-1,-,TRBJ2-5
TGTGCCACCAGCAATCGGGAAGATACGCAGTATTTT,CATSNREDTQYF,-,TRBV15,-,TRBJ2-3
TGCAGTGCTAGAGAGGTGCTGAAGGGACAGGGCTATGGCTACACCTTC,CSAREVLKGQGYGYTF,-,TRBV20-1,TRBD1,TRBJ1-2
TGTGCCATCAGTGAGTCGGGACGGACCCACGAGCAGTTCTTC,CAISESGRTHEQFF,many,TRBV10-3,-,TRBJ2-1
TGTGCCATCAGTGAGTCGACGGTTAGTGACGAGCAGTACTTC,CAISESTVSDEQYF,few,TRBV10-3,-,TRBJ2-7
TGTGCCAGCAGCCAAGGGACCGGCGGAACACTATGGGAAAAACTGTTTTTT,CASSQGTGGTLWEKLFF,few,TRBV3-1,-,TRBJ1-4
TGTGCCAGCAGCGTAGCTTCTAGCGTCGGGGAGCTGTTTTTT,CASSVASSVGELFF,many,TRBV9,-,TRBJ2-2
TGCAGTGCTAGAGATCGGGGACTAGCTGAGCAGTACTTC,CSARDRGLAEQYF,-,TRBV20-1,TRBD2,TRBJ2-7
TGCGCCAGCAGCTCTGGGGTAGCGCGAGCGAACACCGGGGAGCTGTTTTTT,CASSSGVARANTGELFF,-,TRBV5-1,-,TRBJ2-2
TGTGCCAGCAGCTTACTAGCGGCGTCCTACGAGCAGTACTTC,CASSLLAASYEQYF,-,TRBV7-8,TRBD2,TRBJ2-7
TGCAGTGCTAGTGCCAGTAGGCAAGAGACCCAGTACTTC,CSASASRQETQYF,many,TRBV20-1,-,TRBJ2-5
TGTGCCAGCAGTTACCCCTCGGGGGGTCAAGAGACCCAGTACTTC,CASSYPSGGQETQYF,-,TRBV6-2/TRBV6-3,TRBD2,TRBJ2-5
TGTGCCAGTAGTCCAGGCAGGTCCCCATTGGGGCCCCAGCATTTT,CASSPGRSPLGPQHF,-,TRBV19,-,TRBJ1-5
TGTGCCAGCAGCACAGGGTTTGGCGCTTTCTTT,CASSTGFGAFF,many,TRBV7-9,-,TRBJ1-1
TGCAGTGCTAGAGACTTGGGACGGCGGGACACTGAAGCTTTCTTT,CSARDLGRRDTEAFF,few,TRBV20-1,-,TRBJ1-1
TGTGCCAGCAGTTACTCGAAGGGCAGGCAGCCTAGGCCCCAGCATTTT,CASSYSKGRQPRPQHF,few,TRBV6-5,-,TRBJ1-5
TGCGCCAGCAGCCTCGGGGTAGCGGGACTCAATGAGCAGTTCTTC,CASSLGVAGLNEQFF,many,TRBV5-1,TRBD2,TRBJ2-1
TGTGCCAGTAGTATAGTCGGCGGCTCCCCGAAACTACACGAGCAGTACTTC,CASSIVGGSPKLHEQYF,-,TRBV19,-,TRBJ2-7
TGTGCCACCAGCACAGGGGACCTCTTAGATGGCTACACCTTC,CATSTGDLLDGYTF,many,TRBV15,-,TRBJ1-2
TGCAGCGTTGATGGCGGGACCACCTACAATGAGCAGTTCTTC,CSVDGGTTYNEQFF,many,TRBV29-1,-,TRBJ2-1
TGTGCCAGCAGCTTAGATCTTCCCGGGGGCTCCTACGAGCAGTACTTC,CASSLDLPGGSYEQYF,-,TRBV11-2,-,TRBJ2-7
TGTGCCAGCAGAGCGACGGACAGCGGCCTATATGGCTACACCTTC,CASRATDSGLYGYTF,-,TRBV6-2/TRBV6-3,-,TRBJ1-2
TGCAGTGCTAGAGTGTCCCCGGTGGAAGATTTCTTT,CSARVSPVEDFF,-,TRBV20-1,-,TRBJ1-1
TGCGCCAGCAGCTCCGACCCCGACAGGGCGATTAAACAGTTCTTC,CASSSDPDRAIKQFF,few,TRBV5-1,TRBD1,TRBJ2-1
TGTGCCAGCACCAAGGGGTCCGGGGAGCTGTTTTTT,CASTKGSGELFF,many,TRBV7-9,-,TRBJ2-2
TGTGCCAGCAGTTTTGGGGTAACCGGGGAGCTGTTTTTT,CASSFGVTGELFF,many,TRBV12-3/TRBV12-4,-,TRBJ2-2
TGTGCCAGCAGTGCTTCAGGGGGGCGGCGAACTTTC,CASSASGGRRTF,-,TRBV6-5,-,TRBJ2-1
TGTGCCAGCTCACCACAAGGGGGGAGCCTAAATGAAAAACTGTTTTTT,CASSPQGGSLNEKLFF,few,TRBV18,-,TRBJ1-4
TGTGCCAGCAGCCCGCAAGGGCAGGAAAAACTGTTTTTT,CASSPQGQEKLFF,few,TRBV11-2,-,TRBJ1-4
TGCAGTGCTCTAGAAACAGGGGGGGTTAGCAATCAGCCCCAGCATTTT,CSALETGGVSNQPQHF,-,TRBV20-1,TRBD1,TRBJ1-5
TGCGCCAGCCGACCCCAGGACAGCTCCTACGAGCAGTACTTC,CASRPQDSSYEQYF,few,TRBV5-1,-,TRBJ2-7
TGTGCCAGCAGTTTAGCTAACAATCAGCCCCAGCATTTT,CASSLANNQPQHF,many,TRBV12-3/TRBV12-4,-,TRBJ1-5
TGCAGTGCTAGCACTTTGGGGGTAGGCACTGAAGCTTTCTTT,CSASTLGVGTEAFF,many,TRBV20-1,-,TRBJ1-1
TGCAGCGTTGTCCCAGGGGATATCAATCAGCCCCAGCATTTT,CSVVPGDINQPQHF,many,TRBV29-1,-,TRBJ1-5
TGTGCCAGCAGGGGACGGACAGGGGGACAAGAGACCCAGTACTTC,CASRGRTGGQETQYF,-,TRBV2,TRBD1,TRBJ2-5
TGTGCCAGCAGTTATACGCCTGGAATAGGGACCCAGTACTTC,CASSYTPGIGTQYF,few,TRBV2,-,TRBJ2-5
TGTGCCAGCAGTTCACCCGCAAGTTACCAAGAGACCCAGTACTTC,CASSSPASYQETQYF,many,TRBV28,-,TRBJ2-5
TGTGCCAGCAGGAGGACAGGGACCTCCTACGAGCAGTACTTC,CASRRTGTSYEQYF,many,TRBV6-1,TRBD1,TRBJ2-7
TGCGCCAGCAGGGATGTCGCTAACTCCTACGAGCAGTACTTC,CASRDVANSYEQYF,-,TRBV5-1,-,TRBJ2-7
TGTGCCAGCAGCCTAAACACAGGGGGCGCCGGGGAGCTGTTTTTT,CASSLNTGGAGELFF,-,TRBV7-2,TRBD1,TRBJ2-2
TGCAGTGCTAGAGATACAGGGTCGGTTATGAATTCACCCCTCCACTTT,CSARDTGSVMNSPLHF,-,TRBV20-1,-,TRBJ1-6